The next 2 T cell receptor beta chains were all read from a single sample in a study of blood T cell repertoires in COVID-19. Profiled with immunoSEQ multiplex PCR; TCRdb holds only in-frame clones, not every one. The sample holds 250,000 to 400,000 clones; roughly nine tenths are singletons and the top ten take 2.9%. Sequencing input: peripheral blood. The receptors originated from a young woman with COVID-19, enrolled during active disease.

The chain joins TRBV19 to TRBJ2-3, with 7 bases that match TRBD2. V lost 6 bases to trimming and J lost 2 bases; unmatched junction nucleotides: 11. The CDR3 runs to 16 residues. Looked up from germline, CDR1 is LNHDA and CDR2 is SQIVND (reference sequence). The CDR3 loop is CASSRTRTVVTDTQYF. Written as DNA, the CDR3 is TGTGCCAGTAGCCGGACTAGAACAGTGGTCACAGATACGCAGTATTTT.

The CDR3 nucleotides read TGCGCCAGCAGTGCGTCGACTGGCTATGGCTACACCTTC. Protein: CASSASTGYGYTF. This chain connects TRBV10-2 to TRBJ1-2; D gene unclear. Trimming removed 4 bases at V and 4 bases at J, with 10 bases between. Germline loops: CDR1 WSHSY, CDR2 SAAADI. The CDR3 spans 13 residues.